The rows below give T cell receptor beta chains drawn from one sample of a study of cytotoxic CD8 clonotypes in ibrutinib-treated CLL. Generated by immunoSEQ multiplex PCR, the TCRdb table keeps only in-frame clones and is missing some. The table has fewer than 400,000 clones, about 61% seen once. Sequences were derived from PBMCs, sampled after 36 months of ibrutinib treatment. These receptors all come from a human donor with chronic lymphocytic leukemia. The CDR3 runs from the conserved cysteine through the conserved F or W. The D gene is left open where the match is weak. Size tells how often a clone was seen (once, few, many) or the class of an expanded clone, and some rows leave it out.

v_gene,d_gene,j_gene,abundance,CDR3aa,CDR3nt
TRBV4-1,TRBD1,TRBJ1-2,once,CASSQDRGGEGYTF,TGCGCCAGCAGCCAAGATAGAGGGGGCGAAGGCTACACCTTC
TRBV15,NA,TRBJ1-2,NA,CATSRGYGYTF,TGTGCCACCAGCCGGGGGTATGGCTACACCTTC
TRBV21-1,NA,TRBJ1-1,NA,CASSKVWGGGTEAFF,NA
TRBV28,NA,TRBJ2-7,NA,CASEGSYEQYF,TGTGCCAGCGAGGGTTCCTACGAGCAGTACTTC
TRBV15,TRBD1,TRBJ1-1,NA,CATSRERGLKTEAFF,TGTGCCACCAGCAGAGAGAGGGGGCTTAAAACTGAAGCTTTCTTT
TRBV6-5,NA,TRBJ1-2,NA,CASRLQAGGYTF,TGTGCCAGCAGGTTGCAGGCTGGGGGCTACACCTTC
TRBV4-1,TRBD1,TRBJ1-3,NA,CASSQDWRTGELLAGNTIYF,TGCGCCAGCAGCCAAGATTGGCGGACAGGAGAGCTTCTGGCTGGAAACACCATATATTTT
TRBV2,NA,TRBJ2-1,once,CASSERGARSLYNEQFF,TGTGCCAGCAGTGAACGGGGGGCCCGAAGTTTATACAATGAGCAGTTCTTC
TRBV28,TRBD1,TRBJ1-5,NA,CATQGAGQPQHF,TGTGCCACACAGGGGGCTGGGCAGCCCCAGCATTTT
TRBV18,NA,TRBJ1-2,few,CASSAATGQNGYTF,TGTGCCAGCTCCGCAGCGACAGGCCAAAATGGCTACACCTTC
TRBV30,NA,TRBJ1-5,NA,CAWSGNKYNQPQHF,TGTGCCTGGAGCGGGAACAAATACAATCAGCCCCAGCATTTT
TRBV27,NA,TRBJ2-1,NA,CASSLSLGIGQFF,TGTGCCAGCAGTTTATCGTTAGGGATTGGGCAGTTCTTC
TRBV5-1,TRBD2,TRBJ2-2,once,CASTSGRDTGELFF,TGCGCCAGCACCAGCGGGAGGGACACCGGGGAGCTGTTTTTT
TRBV4-3,TRBD2,TRBJ2-3,once,CASSQGLAGATQYF,TGCGCCAGCAGCCAAGGGCTAGCGGGAGCTACGCAGTATTTT
TRBV5-1,NA,TRBJ1-2,few,CASSFLSGDYGYTF,TGCGCCAGCAGCTTTTTGTCTGGGGACTATGGCTACACCTTC
TRBV11-2,NA,TRBJ2-7,NA,CASSSPWTPGLAYEQYF,TGTGCCAGCAGCTCGCCTTGGACACCTGGACTGGCCTACGAGCAGTACTTC
TRBV9,NA,TRBJ1-2,NA,CASSVGQNYGYTF,TGTGCCAGCAGCGTAGGACAGAACTATGGCTACACCTTC
TRBV25-1,TRBD2,TRBJ2-1,NA,CASSEWGLAGGNEQFF,TGTGCCAGCAGTGAATGGGGACTAGCGGGAGGAAATGAGCAGTTCTTC
TRBV5-1,NA,TRBJ2-7,NA,CASSYDWAYEQYF,TGCGCCAGCAGCTACGACTGGGCCTACGAGCAGTACTTC
TRBV2,NA,TRBJ2-3,few,CASSEQGKGTDTQYF,TGTGCCAGCAGTGAGCAGGGAAAAGGCACAGATACGCAGTATTTT
TRBV9,NA,TRBJ2-7,NA,CASSVDSFYEQYF,TGTGCCAGCAGCGTAGACTCCTTCTACGAGCAGTACTTC
TRBV10-3,NA,TRBJ1-2,NA,CAISELDTDGYTF,TGTGCCATCAGTGAGCTGGACACCGATGGCTACACCTTC
TRBV7-3,NA,TRBJ1-5,NA,CASSPVGPRGGNQPQHF,TGTGCCAGCAGCCCTGTCGGGCCCAGGGGAGGCAATCAGCCCCAGCATTTT
TRBV7-9,NA,TRBJ2-3,NA,CASRRGGADTQYF,TGTGCCAGCAGGCGGGGCGGGGCAGATACGCAGTATTTT
TRBV7-9,NA,TRBJ1-4,NA,CASSYRTAEKLFF,TGTGCCAGCAGCTACCGGACGGCTGAAAAACTGTTTTTT
TRBV10-3,TRBD1,TRBJ2-7,NA,CAISDSGQGFDEQYF,TGTGCCATCAGTGACTCGGGACAGGGGTTCGACGAGCAGTACTTC
TRBV28,NA,TRBJ1-1,NA,CASSSNTEAFF,TGTGCCAGCAGTTCGAACACTGAAGCTTTCTTT
TRBV5-1,TRBD1,TRBJ1-2,NA,CASSPGQGLRGYTF,TGCGCCAGCAGCCCGGGACAGGGGCTGCGAGGCTACACCTTC
TRBV6-5,NA,TRBJ2-2,NA,CASLGSGELFF,TGTGCCAGCCTTGGTTCCGGGGAGCTGTTTTTT
TRBV7-9,TRBD1,TRBJ1-2,NA,CASSLALLTGFRGYTF,TGTGCCAGCAGCTTAGCCCTTCTGACAGGGTTCCGTGGCTACACCTTC
TRBV7-8,TRBD2,TRBJ2-7,NA,CASSSGLAGEVNEQYF,TGTGCCAGCAGCTCTGGACTAGCGGGAGAGGTAAACGAGCAGTACTTC
TRBV12-2,NA,TRBJ2-5,NA,CASRLSQREAETQYF,TGTGCAAGTCGCTTAAGCCAGCGGGAGGCGGAGACCCAGTACTTC
TRBV4-3,TRBD2,TRBJ2-3,once,CASSQGTSGYTDTQYF,TGCGCCAGCAGCCAAGGGACTAGCGGGTACACAGATACGCAGTATTTT
TRBV13,NA,TRBJ2-7,NA,CASSLQSTEQYF,TGTGCCAGCAGCTTACAGAGCACCGAGCAGTACTTC
TRBV29-1,TRBD1,TRBJ1-2,NA,CSVAGQGNGYTF,TGCAGCGTTGCGGGACAGGGGAATGGCTACACCTTC
TRBV5-1,NA,TRBJ1-2,NA,CASSVSTANYGYTF,TGCGCCAGCAGCGTCTCGACAGCTAACTATGGCTACACCTTC
TRBV7-8,TRBD1,TRBJ2-1,NA,CASTRDRGRNEQFF,TGTGCCAGCACCCGGGACAGGGGGCGCAATGAGCAGTTCTTC
TRBV6-5,NA,TRBJ2-2,NA,CASRQGISSGELFF,TGTGCCAGCCGTCAGGGTATTAGCTCCGGGGAGCTGTTTTTT
TRBV19,NA,TRBJ2-3,NA,CASSIRRWQGTDTQYF,TGTGCCAGTAGTATAAGGCGGTGGCAGGGCACAGATACGCAGTATTTT
TRBV5-1,TRBD1,TRBJ2-3,NA,CASRDRVADTQYF,TGCGCCAGCCGGGACAGGGTAGCAGATACGCAGTATTTT
TRBV15,NA,TRBJ1-6,NA,CATSRQPNSPLHF,TGTGCCACCAGCAGACAGCCGAATTCACCCCTCCACTTT
TRBV18,NA,TRBJ1-4,NA,CASSPPWSENEKLFF,TGTGCCAGCTCACCACCGTGGTCTGAAAATGAAAAACTGTTTTTT
TRBV5-1,NA,TRBJ1-2,NA,CASSLYGSGVGYGYTF,TGCGCCAGCAGCTTGTATGGATCAGGGGTGGGCTATGGCTACACCTTC
TRBV5-4,NA,TRBJ2-7,NA,CASSIGQSYEQYF,TGTGCCAGCAGCATAGGTCAGTCCTACGAGCAGTACTTC
TRBV28,NA,TRBJ1-5,NA,CASSLVGPLGYRPQHF,TGTGCCAGCAGTTTGGTCGGACCGTTGGGATATCGGCCCCAGCATTTT
TRBV11-1,NA,TRBJ2-7,NA,CASSLNGPASYEQYF,TGTGCCAGCAGCTTAAATGGGCCTGCTTCCTACGAGCAGTACTTC
TRBV19,TRBD1,TRBJ1-4,NA,CASKPNRLRDRGKGEKLFF,TGTGCCAGCAAACCCAACCGCCTGAGGGACAGGGGAAAGGGTGAAAAACTGTTTTTT
TRBV4-1,NA,TRBJ2-1,few,CASSPGRKRHEQFF,TGCGCCAGCAGCCCGGGACGAAAGAGGCATGAGCAGTTCTTC
TRBV19,NA,TRBJ1-2,NA,CASRTLGTGLGYTF,TGTGCCAGCAGAACACTCGGGACCGGTTTGGGCTACACCTTC
TRBV7-3,TRBD2,TRBJ2-3,NA,CASSLGGLHRDTQYF,TGTGCCAGCAGCTTAGGGGGACTACACCGGGATACGCAGTATTTT
TRBV6-1,NA,TRBJ2-7,NA,CASLGYRRPYEQYF,TGTGCCAGCCTTGGGTACAGGCGCCCCTACGAGCAGTACTTC
TRBV7-2,NA,TRBJ2-7,NA,CASSLIWTGLYYEQYF,TGTGCCAGCAGCTTAATATGGACGGGGCTCTACTACGAGCAGTACTTC
TRBV5-6,NA,TRBJ1-2,NA,CASSLVRGAYGYTF,TGTGCCAGCAGCTTGGTACGCGGCGCCTATGGCTACACCTTC